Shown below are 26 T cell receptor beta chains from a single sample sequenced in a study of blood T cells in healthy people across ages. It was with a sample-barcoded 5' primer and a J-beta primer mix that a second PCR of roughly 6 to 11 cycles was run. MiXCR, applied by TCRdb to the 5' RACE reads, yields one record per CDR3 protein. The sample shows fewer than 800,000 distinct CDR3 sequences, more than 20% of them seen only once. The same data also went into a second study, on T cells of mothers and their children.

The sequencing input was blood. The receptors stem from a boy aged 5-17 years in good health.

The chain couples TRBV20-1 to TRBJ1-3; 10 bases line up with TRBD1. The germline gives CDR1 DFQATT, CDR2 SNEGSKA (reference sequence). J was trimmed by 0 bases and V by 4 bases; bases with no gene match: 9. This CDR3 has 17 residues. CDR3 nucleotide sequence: TGCAGTGCTAACCGGGACAGGGGACCGCTCTCTGGAAACACCATATATTTT. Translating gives CSANRDRGPLSGNTIYF.

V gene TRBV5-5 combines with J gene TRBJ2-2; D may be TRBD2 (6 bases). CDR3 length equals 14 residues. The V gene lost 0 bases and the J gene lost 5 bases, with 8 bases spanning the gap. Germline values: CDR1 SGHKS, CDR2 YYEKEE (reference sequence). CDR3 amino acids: CASSLGGTTGELFF. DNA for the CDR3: TGTGCCAGCAGCTTGGGAGGGACTACCGGGGAGCTGTTTTTT.

This chain's CDR3 is CASSSNRDSYTGELFF. The CDR3 nucleotides read TGTGCCAGCAGCTCCAACCGGGACAGTTACACCGGGGAGCTGTTTTTT. The chain combines TRBV7-8 with TRBJ2-2, with TRBD1 matching 7 bases. Trimming took 4 bases from V and 3 from J; bases not matched to a gene: 8. The CDR3 runs 16 residues. Germline V lookup: CDR1 SGHVS, CDR2 FQNEAQ.

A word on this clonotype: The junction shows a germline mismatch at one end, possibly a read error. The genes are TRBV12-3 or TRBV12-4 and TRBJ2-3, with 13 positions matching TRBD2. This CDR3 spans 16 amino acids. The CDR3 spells CASSARTSGSTDTEYF. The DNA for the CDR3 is TGTGCCAGCAGTGCCCGGACTAGCGGGAGCACAGATACGGAGTATTTT.

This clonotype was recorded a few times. The CDR3 sequence: CASSAPETQYF. In nucleotides, the CDR3 is TGTGCCAGCAGTGCCCCAGAGACCCAGTACTTC. The V gene is TRBV6-2 or TRBV6-3, the J gene TRBJ2-5; D gene uncertain. The CDR3 spans 11 residues. V lost 5 bases to trimming and J lost 4 bases, with 5 bases between them. In germline, CDR1 is MNHEY, CDR2 SVGEGT.

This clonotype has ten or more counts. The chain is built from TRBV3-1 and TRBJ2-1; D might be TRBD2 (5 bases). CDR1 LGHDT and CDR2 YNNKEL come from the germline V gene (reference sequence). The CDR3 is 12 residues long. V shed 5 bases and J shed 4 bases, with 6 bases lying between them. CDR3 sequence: CASSGRYNEQFF. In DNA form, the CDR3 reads TGTGCCAGCAGCGGGAGATACAATGAGCAGTTCTTC.

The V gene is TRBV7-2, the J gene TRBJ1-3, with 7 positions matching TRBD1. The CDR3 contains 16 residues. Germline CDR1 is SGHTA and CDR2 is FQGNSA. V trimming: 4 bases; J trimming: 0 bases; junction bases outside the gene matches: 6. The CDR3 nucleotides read TGTGCCAGCAGCTCCCACGGACAGGTCTCTGGAAACACCATATATTTT. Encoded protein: CASSSHGQVSGNTIYF.

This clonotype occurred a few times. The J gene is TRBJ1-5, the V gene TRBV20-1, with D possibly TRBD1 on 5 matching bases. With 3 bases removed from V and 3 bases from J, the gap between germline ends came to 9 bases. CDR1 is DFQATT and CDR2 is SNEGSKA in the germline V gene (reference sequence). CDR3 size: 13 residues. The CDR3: CSARRGTNQPQHF. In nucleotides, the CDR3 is TGCAGTGCTAGGAGGGGCACCAATCAGCCCCAGCATTTT.

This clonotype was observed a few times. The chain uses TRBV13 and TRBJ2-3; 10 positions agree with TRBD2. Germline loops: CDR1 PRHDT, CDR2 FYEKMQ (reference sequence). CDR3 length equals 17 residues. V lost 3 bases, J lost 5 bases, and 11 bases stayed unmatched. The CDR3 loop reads CASSLARGLASGDTQYF. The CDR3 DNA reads TGTGCCAGCAGCTTGGCGAGGGGACTAGCGTCGGGAGATACGCAGTATTTT.

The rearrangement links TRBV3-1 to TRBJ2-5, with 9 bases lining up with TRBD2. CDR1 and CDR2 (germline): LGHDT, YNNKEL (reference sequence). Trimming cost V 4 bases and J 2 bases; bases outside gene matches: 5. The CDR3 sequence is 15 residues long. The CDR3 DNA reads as TGTGCCAGCAGCCGAGGGACTAGCCAACAAGAGACCCAGTACTTC. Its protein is CASSRGTSQQETQYF.

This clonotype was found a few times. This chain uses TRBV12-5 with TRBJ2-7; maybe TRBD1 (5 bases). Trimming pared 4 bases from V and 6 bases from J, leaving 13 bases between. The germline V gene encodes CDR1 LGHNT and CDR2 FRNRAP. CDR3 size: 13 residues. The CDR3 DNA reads TGTGCTAGTGGTTCCCCGACAGAGCGCGAGCAGTACTTC. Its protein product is CASGSPTEREQYF.

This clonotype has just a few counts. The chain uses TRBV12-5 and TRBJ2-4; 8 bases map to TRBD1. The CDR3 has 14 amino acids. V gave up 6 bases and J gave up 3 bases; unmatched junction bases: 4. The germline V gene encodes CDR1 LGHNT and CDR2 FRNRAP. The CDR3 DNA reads TGTGCTAGTGGCGGACAGGGCAGCAAAAACATTCAGTACTTC. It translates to CASGGQGSKNIQYF.

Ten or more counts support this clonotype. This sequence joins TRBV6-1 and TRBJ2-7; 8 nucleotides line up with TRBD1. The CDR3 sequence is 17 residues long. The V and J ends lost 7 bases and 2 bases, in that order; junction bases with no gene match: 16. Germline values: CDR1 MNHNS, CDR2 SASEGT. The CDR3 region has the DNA TGTGCCAGCATGGGGTTCCTTAATACAGGGGGTGCCTACGAGCAGTACTTC. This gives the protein CASMGFLNTGGAYEQYF.

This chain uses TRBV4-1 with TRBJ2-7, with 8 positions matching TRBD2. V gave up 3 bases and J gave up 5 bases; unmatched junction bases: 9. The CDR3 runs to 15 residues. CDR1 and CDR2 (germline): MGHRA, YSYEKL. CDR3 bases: TGCGCCAGCAGCCAGACCGGGACTAGGAGTCACGAGCAGTACTTC. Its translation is CASSQTGTRSHEQYF.

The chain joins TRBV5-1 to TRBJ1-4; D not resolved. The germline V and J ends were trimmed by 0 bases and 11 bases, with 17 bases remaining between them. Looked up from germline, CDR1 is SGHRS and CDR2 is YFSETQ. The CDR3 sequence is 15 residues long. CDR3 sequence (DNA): TGCGCCAGCAGCTTGGAGGCTCCCGGGATGAGGAAACTGTTTTTT. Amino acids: CASSLEAPGMRKLFF.

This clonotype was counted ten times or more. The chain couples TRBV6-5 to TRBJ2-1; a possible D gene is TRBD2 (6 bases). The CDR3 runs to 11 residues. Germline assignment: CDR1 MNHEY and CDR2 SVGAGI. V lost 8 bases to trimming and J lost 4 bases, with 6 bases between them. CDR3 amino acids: CASGGYNEQFF. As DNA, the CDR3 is TGTGCCAGCGGGGGGTACAATGAGCAGTTCTTC.

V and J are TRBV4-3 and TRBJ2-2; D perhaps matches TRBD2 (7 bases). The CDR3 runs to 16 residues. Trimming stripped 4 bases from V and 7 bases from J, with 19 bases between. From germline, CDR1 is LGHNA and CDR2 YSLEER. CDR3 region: CASSRVGGAGDGELFF. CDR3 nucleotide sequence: TGCGCCAGCAGCCGAGTAGGGGGGGCCGGAGACGGGGAGCTGTTTTTT.

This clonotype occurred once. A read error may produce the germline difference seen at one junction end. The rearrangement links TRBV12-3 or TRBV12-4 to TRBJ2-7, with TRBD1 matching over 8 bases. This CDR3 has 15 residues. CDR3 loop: CARSLATGGTYEQYF. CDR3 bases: TGTGCCCGCAGTTTAGCCACAGGGGGGACCTACGAGCAGTACTTC.

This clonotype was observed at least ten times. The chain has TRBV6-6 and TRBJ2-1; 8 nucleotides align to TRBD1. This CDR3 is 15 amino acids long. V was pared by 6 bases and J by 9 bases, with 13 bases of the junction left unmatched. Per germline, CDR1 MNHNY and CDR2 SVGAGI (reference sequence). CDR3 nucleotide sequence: TGTGCCAGCAGACCCGACAGGGGAGGTATAAGTGAGCAGTTCTTC. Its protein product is CASRPDRGGISEQFF.

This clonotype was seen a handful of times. The CDR3 DNA reads TGCAGTGCTTTCTTAGGGGGTGGAGAGACCCAGTACTTC. It specifies CSAFLGGGETQYF. The chain links TRBV20-1 to TRBJ2-5; D may be TRBD1 (6 bases). CDR1 and CDR2 (germline): DFQATT, SNEGSKA (reference sequence). CDR3 length: 13 amino acids. Deletions cut 5 bases from V and 4 bases from J, with 14 bases between.

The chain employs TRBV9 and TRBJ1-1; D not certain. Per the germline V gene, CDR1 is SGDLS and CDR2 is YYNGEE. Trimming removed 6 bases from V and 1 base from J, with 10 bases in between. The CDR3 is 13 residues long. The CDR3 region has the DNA TGTGCCAGCACCCCGTCGGGGAACACTGAAGCTTTCTTT. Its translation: CASTPSGNTEAFF.

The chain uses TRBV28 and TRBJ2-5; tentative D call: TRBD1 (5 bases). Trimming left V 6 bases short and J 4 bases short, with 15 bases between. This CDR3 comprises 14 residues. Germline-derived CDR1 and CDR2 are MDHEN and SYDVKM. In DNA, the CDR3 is TGTGCCAGCAGCTTAAACCAGGGTGGAGAGACCCAGTACTTC. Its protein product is CASSLNQGGETQYF.

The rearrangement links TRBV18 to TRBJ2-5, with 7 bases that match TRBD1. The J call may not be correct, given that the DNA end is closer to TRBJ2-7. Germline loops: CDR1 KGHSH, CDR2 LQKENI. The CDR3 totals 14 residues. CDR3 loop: CASSLGQELYEQYF. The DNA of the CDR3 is TGTGCCAGCTCACTAGGACAGGAACTCTACGAGCAGTACTTC.

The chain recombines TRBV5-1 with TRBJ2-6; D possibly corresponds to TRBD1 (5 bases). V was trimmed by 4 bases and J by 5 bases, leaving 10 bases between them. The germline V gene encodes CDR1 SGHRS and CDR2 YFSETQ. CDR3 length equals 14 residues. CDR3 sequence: CASSQKDRANVLTF. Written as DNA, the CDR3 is TGCGCCAGCAGCCAGAAGGACAGGGCCAACGTCCTGACTTTC.

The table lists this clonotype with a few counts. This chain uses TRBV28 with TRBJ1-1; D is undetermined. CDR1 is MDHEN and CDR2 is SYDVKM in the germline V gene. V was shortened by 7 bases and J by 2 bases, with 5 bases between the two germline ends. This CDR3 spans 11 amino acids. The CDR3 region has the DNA TGTGCCAGCACCACAAACACTGAAGCTTTCTTT. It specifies CASTTNTEAFF.

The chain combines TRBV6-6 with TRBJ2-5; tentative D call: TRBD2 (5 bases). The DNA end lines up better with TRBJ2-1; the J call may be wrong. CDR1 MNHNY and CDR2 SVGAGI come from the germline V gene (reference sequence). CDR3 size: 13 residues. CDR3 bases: TGTGCCAGCAGTCTCAGTGGGAGTTATGAGCAGTTCTTC. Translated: CASSLSGSYEQFF.